This T cell receptor beta chain comes out of a study of T-cell reconstitution after alpha-beta-depleted transplantation in children. General observations from the study: At one year after transplant, newly produced T cells mostly accounted for T-cell counts and diversity. Reports say that about two months after transplant, the alpha-beta T cells came out of several hundred graft clones that had expanded.

The authors prepared the TCRbeta library with unique molecular identifiers. A single record per CDR3 protein comes from TCRdb applying MiXCR to the PCR reads. This sample has around 240,000 distinct CDR3 sequences, with around 8% found just once. This clonotype came up many times. What it binds is not known. This sequence originates from a male patient under 18 who had a stem cell transplant for acute lymphoblastic leukemia, so the T cells may come from the graft donor. The source was PBMCs, mostly from graft donor cells, collected 180 days after TCRalphabeta/CD19-depleted stem cell transplant.

The CDR3 nucleotides are TGTGCCAGTAGTAGCGCCGGGACAACCTACGAGCAGTACTTC. This translates into CASSSAGTTYEQYF. V usage is TRBV19 and J usage is TRBJ2-7; D perhaps matches TRBD1 (6 bases). CDR3 length: 14 amino acids. Trimming took 4 bases from V and 2 from J, leaving 12 bases between them. From germline, CDR1 is LNHDA and CDR2 SQIVND (reference sequence).